The T cell receptor beta chain described here comes from a study of T-cell memory formation after mild COVID-19. Study observations and caveats: Confirmation of SARS-CoV-2 specificity was lacking for second-wave clones peaking day 37.

With respect to this clonotype: Its antigen is unknown.

In germline, CDR1 is DFQATT, CDR2 SNEGSKA (reference sequence). The CDR3 runs to 12 residues. V was clipped by 5 bases and J by 7 bases, with 12 bases between them. TCRdb itself ran the 5' RACE reads through MiXCR, one entry per CDR3 protein. The table records a few hundred thousand distinct CDR3 sequences, just under 20% of them present only once. The sequence came from a man aged 18 to 30 who had mild COVID-19 (a few samples of this study predate the infection). Cell type and time point are not known. The gene calls are TRBV20-1 and TRBJ1-5; no definite D call. The specimen was PBMCs or a T cell subset sorted from them (not recorded which). The CDR3 protein is CSALPPYQPQHF. The CDR3 DNA sequence: TGCAGTGCTCTCCCTCCCTACCAGCCCCAGCATTTT.